This is a list of T cell receptor beta chains from one sample in a study of human T cells and chemical hapten exposure. In TCRdb, the RACE reads were re-called with MiXCR into one record per CDR3 protein. The repertoire holds about 190,000 distinct CDR3 sequences, with 20% to 25% as singletons. The sequencing here drew on whole blood, taken in connection with sensitization to the hapten diphenylcyclopropenone (DPC). The receptors were sampled from a woman aged 40-49 years with alopecia areata. Some clones in this sample may be carry-over from other donors' samples. The CDR3 runs from the conserved cysteine through the conserved F or W. The order of the fields is D gene, V gene, CDR3 length, J gene, clone size, CDR3 DNA, CDR3 protein. D genes are given only for firm matches. The size field is filled for only some rows; it gives once, few, many or a size class.

D gene: NA
V gene: TRBV28
CDR3 length: 15
J gene: TRBJ1-3
clone size: few
CDR3 DNA: TGTGCCAGCAGTTTAATGGTGGGGGTTGGAAACACCATATATTTT
CDR3 protein: CASSLMVGVGNTIYF

D gene: NA
V gene: TRBV21-1
CDR3 length: 21
J gene: TRBJ2-3
clone size: few
CDR3 DNA: TGTGCCAGCAGCATTCGGCCCGGGCGGGAGGGCCAAGGTGTTGAGATTGATACGCAGTATTTT
CDR3 protein: CASSIRPGREGQGVEIDTQYF

D gene: NA
V gene: TRBV30
CDR3 length: 13
J gene: TRBJ1-5
clone size: many
CDR3 DNA: TGTGCCTGGAGTCCGGGGGGTAATCAGCCCCAGCATTTT
CDR3 protein: CAWSPGGNQPQHF

D gene: NA
V gene: TRBV20-1
CDR3 length: 11
J gene: TRBJ2-1
clone size: NA
CDR3 DNA: TGCAGTGCCAGACAGGTTAGAGAGCAGTTCTTC
CDR3 protein: CSARQVREQFF

D gene: NA
V gene: TRBV6-6
CDR3 length: 12
J gene: TRBJ1-1
clone size: many
CDR3 DNA: TGTGCCAGCAGACGGGCGAGCACTGAAGCTTTCTTT
CDR3 protein: CASRRASTEAFF

D gene: TRBD2
V gene: TRBV20-1
CDR3 length: 14
J gene: TRBJ2-7
clone size: NA
CDR3 DNA: TGCAGTGCCCGGGGGGAGCTAGGGGTTGGCGAGCAGTACTTC
CDR3 protein: CSARGELGVGEQYF

D gene: NA
V gene: TRBV20-1
CDR3 length: 11
J gene: TRBJ1-1
clone size: NA
CDR3 DNA: TGCAGTGCTATTCATGGCACTGAAGCTTTCTTT
CDR3 protein: CSAIHGTEAFF

D gene: NA
V gene: TRBV20-1
CDR3 length: 13
J gene: TRBJ1-1
clone size: few
CDR3 DNA: TGCAGTGGTGGAGTGATTACGAACACTGAAGCTTTCTTT
CDR3 protein: CSGGVITNTEAFF

D gene: NA
V gene: TRBV5-1
CDR3 length: 15
J gene: TRBJ2-7
clone size: NA
CDR3 DNA: TGCGCCAGCAGCCCCGGGACTGCCAGCTCCTACGAGCAGTACTTC
CDR3 protein: CASSPGTASSYEQYF

D gene: TRBD2
V gene: TRBV11-2
CDR3 length: 13
J gene: TRBJ2-7
clone size: few
CDR3 DNA: TGTGCCAGCAGAAAGGGACTAGCCTACGAGCAGTACTTC
CDR3 protein: CASRKGLAYEQYF

D gene: NA
V gene: TRBV28
CDR3 length: 14
J gene: TRBJ2-3
clone size: NA
CDR3 DNA: TGTGCCAGCAGATTAGGTCTAAGCACAGATACGCAGTATTTT
CDR3 protein: CASRLGLSTDTQYF

D gene: TRBD2
V gene: TRBV6-5
CDR3 length: 16
J gene: TRBJ2-1
clone size: few
CDR3 DNA: TGTGCCAGCAGTTACTCATCGGGAGGGGCCTACAATGAGCAGTTCTTC
CDR3 protein: CASSYSSGGAYNEQFF

D gene: NA
V gene: TRBV5-1
CDR3 length: 14
J gene: TRBJ1-2
clone size: NA
CDR3 DNA: TGCGCCAGCAGCTTGGCCGGGAAGGGTTTTGGCTACACCTTC
CDR3 protein: CASSLAGKGFGYTF

D gene: NA
V gene: TRBV21-1
CDR3 length: 16
J gene: TRBJ2-7
clone size: NA
CDR3 DNA: TGTGCCAGCAGCCGTCCCGGGACAGGGAGCTCCTACGAGCAGTACTTC
CDR3 protein: CASSRPGTGSSYEQYF

D gene: TRBD2
V gene: TRBV7-2
CDR3 length: 15
J gene: TRBJ2-7
clone size: few
CDR3 DNA: TGTGCCAGCAGCGGACGGGGACTAGCGGACTACGAGCAGTACTTC
CDR3 protein: CASSGRGLADYEQYF

D gene: NA
V gene: TRBV29-1
CDR3 length: 14
J gene: TRBJ2-3
clone size: many
CDR3 DNA: TGCAGCGCCCGCAGGGGATCAGGCACAGATACGCAGTATTTT
CDR3 protein: CSARRGSGTDTQYF